This T cell receptor (beta chain) was identified during a study of OX40 agonist ivuxolimab in advanced cancers. Overall study context: Ivuxolimab is a fully human IgG2 antibody that activates OX40 (CD134). Patients receiving dose escalation had hepatocellular carcinoma, melanoma, renal cell or head and neck cancer.

Study-level results: Compared with CD4+, CD8+ T cells on average had more expanded clones.

Germline V gene data show CDR1 as SGHAT and CDR2 as FQNNGV. The trim removed 5 bases at V and 1 base at J, leaving 6 bases unmatched. The CDR3 spans 15 residues. Systemic immunosuppression or autoimmune disease history was grounds to exclude patients. A remark on this clone: What it binds is unknown.

Assay: immunoSEQ multiplex PCR; the TCRdb copy retains only in-frame clones and omits some. Among 55,000 to 65,000 clones, roughly nine tenths were seen once, and the ten largest hold approximately 0.33%. This clonotype was obtained from an adult with an advanced solid tumor such as melanoma, head and neck, liver or kidney cancer. The chain recombines TRBV11-2 with TRBJ1-1, with 8 positions matching TRBD1. Here the sequenced sample was CD4+ or CD8+ T cells sorted from blood, taken in a trial of the OX40 agonist ivuxolimab. The CDR3 spells CASSLDRGRNTEAFF. The DNA for the CDR3 is TGTGCCAGCAGCCTCGACAGGGGCCGGAACACTGAAGCTTTCTTT.